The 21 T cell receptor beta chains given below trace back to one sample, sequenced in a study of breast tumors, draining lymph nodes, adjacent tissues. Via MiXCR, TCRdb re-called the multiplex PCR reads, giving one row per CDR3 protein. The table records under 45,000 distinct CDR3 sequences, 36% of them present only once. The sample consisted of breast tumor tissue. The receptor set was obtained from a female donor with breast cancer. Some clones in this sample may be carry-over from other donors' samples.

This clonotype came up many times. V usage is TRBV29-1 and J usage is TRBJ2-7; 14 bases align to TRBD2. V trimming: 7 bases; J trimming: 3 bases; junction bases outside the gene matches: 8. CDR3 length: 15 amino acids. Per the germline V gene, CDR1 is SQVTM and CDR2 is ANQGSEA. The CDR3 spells CSARGLAGGNYEQYF. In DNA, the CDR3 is TGCAGCGCCCGAGGACTAGCGGGAGGAAACTACGAGCAGTACTTC.

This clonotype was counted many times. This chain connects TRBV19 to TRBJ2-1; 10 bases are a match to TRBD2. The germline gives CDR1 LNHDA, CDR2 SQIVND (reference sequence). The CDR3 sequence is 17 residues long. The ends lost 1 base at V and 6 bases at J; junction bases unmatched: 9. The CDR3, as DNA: TGTGCCAGTAGTATAGGGGCTAGCGGGAGACTACGCAATGAGCAGTTCTTC. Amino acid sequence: CASSIGASGRLRNEQFF.

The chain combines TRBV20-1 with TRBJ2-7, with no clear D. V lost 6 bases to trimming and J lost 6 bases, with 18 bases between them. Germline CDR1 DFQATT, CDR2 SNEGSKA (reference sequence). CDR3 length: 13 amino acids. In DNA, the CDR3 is TGCAGTGCGGCAGCTAGTCAACTTGGCGAGCAGTACTTC. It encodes CSAAASQLGEQYF.

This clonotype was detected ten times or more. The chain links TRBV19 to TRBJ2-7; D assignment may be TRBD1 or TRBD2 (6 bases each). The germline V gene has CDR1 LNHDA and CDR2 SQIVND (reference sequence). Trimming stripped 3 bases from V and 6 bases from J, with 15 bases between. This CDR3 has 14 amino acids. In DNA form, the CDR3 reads TGTGCCAGTAGTATCAACAGGGCGGGATCCGAGCAGTACTTC. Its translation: CASSINRAGSEQYF.

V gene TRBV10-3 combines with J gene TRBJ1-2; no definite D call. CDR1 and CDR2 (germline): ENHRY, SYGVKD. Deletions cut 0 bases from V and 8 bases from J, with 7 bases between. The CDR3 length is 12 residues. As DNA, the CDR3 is TGTGCCATCAGTGAGTCAAGGAAGGGCTACACCTTC. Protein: CAISESRKGYTF.

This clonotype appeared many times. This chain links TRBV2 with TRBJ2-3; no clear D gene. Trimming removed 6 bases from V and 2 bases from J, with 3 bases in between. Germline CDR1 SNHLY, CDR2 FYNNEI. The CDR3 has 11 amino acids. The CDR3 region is CASRLTDTQYF. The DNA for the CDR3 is TGTGCCAGCAGACTCACAGATACGCAGTATTTT.

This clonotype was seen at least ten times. Written as DNA, the CDR3 is TGTGCCAGCAGTCCCAGCGGGAGGGCCCCGAATGAGCAGTTCTTC. This sequence encodes CASSPSGRAPNEQFF. This chain connects TRBV6-2 or TRBV6-3 to TRBJ2-1, with 10 nucleotides matching TRBD2. The germline gives CDR1 MNHEY, CDR2 SVGEGT. With V trimmed by 5 bases and J by 7 bases, 8 bases remained unmatched. The CDR3 is 15 residues long.

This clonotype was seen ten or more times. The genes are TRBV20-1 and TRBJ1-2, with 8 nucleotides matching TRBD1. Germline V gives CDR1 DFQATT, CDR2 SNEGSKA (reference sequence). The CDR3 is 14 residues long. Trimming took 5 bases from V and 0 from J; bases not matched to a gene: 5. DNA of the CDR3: TGCAGTGCTGACTGGACAGGGTCTAACTATGGCTACACCTTC. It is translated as CSADWTGSNYGYTF.

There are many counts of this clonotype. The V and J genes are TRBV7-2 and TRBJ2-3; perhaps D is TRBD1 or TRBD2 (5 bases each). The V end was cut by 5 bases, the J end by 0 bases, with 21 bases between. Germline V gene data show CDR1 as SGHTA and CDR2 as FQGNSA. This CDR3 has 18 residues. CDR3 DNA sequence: TGTGCCAGCAGCAACAGGTGGGCCGGGACGGTGAGCACAGATACGCAGTATTTT. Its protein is CASSNRWAGTVSTDTQYF.

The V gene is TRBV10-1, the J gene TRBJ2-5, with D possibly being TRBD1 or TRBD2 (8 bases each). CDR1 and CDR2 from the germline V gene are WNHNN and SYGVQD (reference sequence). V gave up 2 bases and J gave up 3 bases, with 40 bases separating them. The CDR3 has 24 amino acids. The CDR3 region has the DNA TGCGCCAGCAGTGAGGCCGTCAGGGGGCGCGAGCAGGCGGGAGGCCCATGGGGCAAAGAGACCCAGTACTTC. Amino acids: CASSEAVRGREQAGGPWGKETQYF.

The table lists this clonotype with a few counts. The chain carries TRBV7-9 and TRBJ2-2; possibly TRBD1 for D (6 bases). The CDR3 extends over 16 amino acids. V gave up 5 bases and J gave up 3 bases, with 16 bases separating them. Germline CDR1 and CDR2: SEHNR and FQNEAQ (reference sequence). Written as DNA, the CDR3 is TGTGCCAGCAGCACCAGTCGGGACATCGACACCGGGGAGCTGTTTTTT. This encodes CASSTSRDIDTGELFF.

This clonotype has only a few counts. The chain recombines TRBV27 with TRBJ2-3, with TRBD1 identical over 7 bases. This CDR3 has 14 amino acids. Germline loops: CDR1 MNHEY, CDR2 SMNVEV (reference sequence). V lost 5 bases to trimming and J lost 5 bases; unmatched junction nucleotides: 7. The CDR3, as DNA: TGTGCCAGCAGTAAAACAGGGGCCGGAGATACGCAGTATTTT. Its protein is CASSKTGAGDTQYF.

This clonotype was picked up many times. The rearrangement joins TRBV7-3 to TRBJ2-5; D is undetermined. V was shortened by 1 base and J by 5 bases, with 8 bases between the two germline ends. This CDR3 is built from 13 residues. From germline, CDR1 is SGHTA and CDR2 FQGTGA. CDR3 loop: CASSLRFGETQYF. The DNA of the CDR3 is TGTGCCAGCAGCTTAAGGTTTGGCGAGACCCAGTACTTC.

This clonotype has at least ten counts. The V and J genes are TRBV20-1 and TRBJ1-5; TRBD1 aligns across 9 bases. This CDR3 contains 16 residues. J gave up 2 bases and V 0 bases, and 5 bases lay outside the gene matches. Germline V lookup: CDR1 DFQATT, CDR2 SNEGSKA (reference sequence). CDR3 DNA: TGCAGTGCTAGAGAGAGAAGGACAGGGGGCAATCAGCCCCAGCATTTT. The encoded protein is CSARERRTGGNQPQHF.

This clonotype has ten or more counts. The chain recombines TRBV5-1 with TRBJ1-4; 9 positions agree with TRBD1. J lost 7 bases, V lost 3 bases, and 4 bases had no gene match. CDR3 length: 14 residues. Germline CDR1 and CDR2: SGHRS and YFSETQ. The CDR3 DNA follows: TGCGCCAGCAGCTCTGGGACAGGGTTTGAAAAACTGTTTTTT. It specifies CASSSGTGFEKLFF.

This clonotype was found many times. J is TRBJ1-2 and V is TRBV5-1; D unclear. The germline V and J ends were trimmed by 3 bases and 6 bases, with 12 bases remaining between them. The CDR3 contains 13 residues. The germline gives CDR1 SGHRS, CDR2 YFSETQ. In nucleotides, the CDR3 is TGCGCCAGCAGCTCCTCAGGTGGCGATGGCTACACCTTC. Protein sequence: CASSSSGGDGYTF.

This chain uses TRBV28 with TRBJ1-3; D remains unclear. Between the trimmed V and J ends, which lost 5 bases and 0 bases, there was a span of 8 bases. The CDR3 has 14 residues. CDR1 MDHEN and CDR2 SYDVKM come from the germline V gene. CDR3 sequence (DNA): TGTGCCAGCAGTCTGACTCACTCTGGAAACACCATATATTTT. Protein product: CASSLTHSGNTIYF.

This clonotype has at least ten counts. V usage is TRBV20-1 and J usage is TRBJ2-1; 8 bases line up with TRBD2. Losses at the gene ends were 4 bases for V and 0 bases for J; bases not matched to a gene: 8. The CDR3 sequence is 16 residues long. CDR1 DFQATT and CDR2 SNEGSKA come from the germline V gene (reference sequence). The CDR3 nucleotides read TGCAGTGCTATTCTGTTTGGACTAGCCTCCTACAATGAGCAGTTCTTC. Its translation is CSAILFGLASYNEQFF.

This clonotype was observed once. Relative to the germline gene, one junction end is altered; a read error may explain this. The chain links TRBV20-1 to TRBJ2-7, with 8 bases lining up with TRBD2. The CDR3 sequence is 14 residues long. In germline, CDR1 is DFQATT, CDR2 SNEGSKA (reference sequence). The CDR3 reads CGARPPAGVYEQYF. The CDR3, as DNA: TGCGGTGCGCGCCCACCAGCGGGAGTATACGAGCAGTACTTC.

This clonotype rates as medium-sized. The DNA of the CDR3 is TGTGCCAGCAGTATAAGCGGAAGACCCTACGAGCAGTACTTC. It is translated as CASSISGRPYEQYF. The chain joins TRBV6-6 to TRBJ2-7, with D maybe TRBD2 (5 bases). Germline-derived CDR1 and CDR2 are MNHNY and SVGAGI (reference sequence). This CDR3 comprises 14 residues. V was shortened by 5 bases and J by 2 bases, with 13 bases between the two germline ends.

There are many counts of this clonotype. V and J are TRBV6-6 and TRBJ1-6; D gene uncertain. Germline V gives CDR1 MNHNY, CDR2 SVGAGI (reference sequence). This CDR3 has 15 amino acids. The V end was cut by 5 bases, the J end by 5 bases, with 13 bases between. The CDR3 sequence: CASSPLRANNSPLHF. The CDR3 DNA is TGTGCCAGCAGTCCTTTGAGAGCTAATAATTCACCCCTCCACTTT.